This is a list of T cell receptor beta chains from one sample in a study of response to subunit inactivated influenza vaccine. TCRdb fed the RT-PCR reads into MiXCR, producing one record per CDR3 protein. The sample gives roughly 570,000 distinct CDR3 sequences, roughly 15% of which show up once; roughly 10% is in the top ten. The source material was PBMCs from blood, sampled 11 to 12 days after vaccination. These receptors all stem from a man in his fifties or sixties who received an inactivated influenza vaccine. Both conserved end residues are part of each CDR3. Fields, in order: J gene, clone size, D gene, V gene, CDR3 protein, CDR3 DNA. The D gene is left open where the match is weak. Clone sizes are given selectively: once, few, many, or a class where the clone is expanded.

J: TRBJ2-7
size: NA
D: TRBD2
V: TRBV28
CDR3: CASTLSGASYEQYF
DNA: TGTGCCAGCACCTTGAGCGGGGCCTCCTACGAGCAGTACTTC

J: TRBJ2-1
size: few
D: TRBD2
V: TRBV11-2
CDR3: CASRPGTSGSNEQFF
DNA: TGTGCCAGCAGACCGGGGACTAGCGGGAGTAATGAGCAGTTCTTC

J: TRBJ2-7
size: few
D: TRBD1
V: TRBV20-1
CDR3: CSASPFRGDRVYEQYF
DNA: TGCAGTGCTAGTCCGTTTCGCGGGGACAGGGTGTACGAGCAGTACTTC

J: TRBJ2-7
size: few
D: NA
V: TRBV4-1
CDR3: CASSHLDSNEQYF
DNA: TGCGCCAGCAGCCATCTGGACAGTAACGAGCAGTACTTC

J: TRBJ2-6
size: few
D: TRBD2
V: TRBV11-2
CDR3: CASSLVPGRVTGANVLTF
DNA: TGTGCCAGCAGCTTAGTTCCCGGGAGGGTAACTGGGGCCAACGTCCTGACTTTC

J: TRBJ1-6
size: few
D: NA
V: TRBV13
CDR3: CASSLGDRHNSPLHF
DNA: TGTGCCAGCAGCTTGGGCGACAGACATAATTCACCCCTCCACTTT

J: TRBJ1-6
size: few
D: NA
V: TRBV28
CDR3: CASSLDWDSPLHF
DNA: TGTGCCAGCAGTCTGGACTGGGATTCACCCCTCCACTTT

J: TRBJ1-4
size: NA
D: NA
V: TRBV20-1
CDR3: CSASAHSTNEKLFF
DNA: TGCAGTGCTAGTGCTCATTCAACTAATGAAAAACTGTTTTTT

J: TRBJ1-3
size: NA
D: NA
V: TRBV7-6
CDR3: CASSLEYGAGNTIYF
DNA: TGTGCCAGCAGCTTAGAATACGGGGCTGGAAACACCATATATTTT

J: TRBJ2-1
size: NA
D: TRBD2
V: TRBV28
CDR3: CASSPNRLASGYNEQFF
DNA: TGTGCCAGCAGCCCGAACCGACTAGCCTCGGGATACAATGAGCAGTTCTTC

J: TRBJ1-2
size: few
D: NA
V: TRBV9
CDR3: CASSVQATNYGYTF
DNA: TGTGCCAGCAGCGTACAGGCCACTAACTATGGCTACACCTTC

J: TRBJ2-7
size: NA
D: TRBD1
V: TRBV12-3/TRBV12-4
CDR3: CASRNGTVFSYEQYF
DNA: TGTGCCAGCAGGAACGGGACAGTCTTCTCCTACGAGCAGTACTTC

J: TRBJ1-1
size: few
D: NA
V: TRBV28
CDR3: CASRDRDTEAFF
DNA: TGTGCCAGCAGGGATCGGGACACTGAAGCTTTCTTT

J: TRBJ2-5
size: NA
D: TRBD2
V: TRBV25-1
CDR3: CASKVSGGIAGPQETQYF
DNA: TGTGCCAGCAAAGTCTCGGGTGGAATAGCGGGGCCGCAAGAGACCCAGTACTTC

J: TRBJ2-7
size: few
D: TRBD1
V: TRBV19
CDR3: CASSTSDRVFNEQYF
DNA: TGTGCCAGTAGTACATCGGACAGGGTTTTCAACGAGCAGTACTTC